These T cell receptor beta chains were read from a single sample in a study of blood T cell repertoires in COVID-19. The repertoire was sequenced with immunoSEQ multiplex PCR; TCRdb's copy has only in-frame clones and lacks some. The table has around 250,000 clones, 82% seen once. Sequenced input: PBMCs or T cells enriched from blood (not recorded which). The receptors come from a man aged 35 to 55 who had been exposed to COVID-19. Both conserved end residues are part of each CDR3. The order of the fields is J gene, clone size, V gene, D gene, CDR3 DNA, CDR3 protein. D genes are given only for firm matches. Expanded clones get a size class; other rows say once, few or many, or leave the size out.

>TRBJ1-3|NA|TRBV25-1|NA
TGTGCCAGCAGTGTATCTGGAAACACCATATATTTT
CASSVSGNTIYF
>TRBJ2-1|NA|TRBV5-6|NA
TGTGCCAGCAGCTTGGGGTCACCAGCGAGCTCCTACAATGAGCAGTTCTTC
CASSLGSPASSYNEQFF
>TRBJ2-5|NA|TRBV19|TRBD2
TGTGCCAGTAGTATCGCAAGGGAGGGGACCCAGTACTTC
CASSIAREGTQYF
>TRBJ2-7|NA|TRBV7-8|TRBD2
TGTGCCAGCAACGCAAATACCGGGACTAAGTACTTC
CASNANTGTKYF
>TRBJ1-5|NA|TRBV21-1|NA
TGTGCCAGCAGCCCCTACAGCAGGGCCAGCAATCAGCCCCAGCATTTT
CASSPYSRASNQPQHF
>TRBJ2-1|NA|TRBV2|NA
TGTGCCAGCTATACAGGGAGTTGGAATGAGCAGTTCTTC
CASYTGSWNEQFF
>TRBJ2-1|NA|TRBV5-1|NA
TGCGCCAGCAGCTTGGTCTCGGGAGTAGGCTACAATGAGCAGTTCTTC
CASSLVSGVGYNEQFF
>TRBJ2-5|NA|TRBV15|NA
TGTGCCACCAGCAGAGATGAGAGGACACCCCAGCAAGAGACCCAGTACTTC
CATSRDERTPQQETQYF
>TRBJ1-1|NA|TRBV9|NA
TGTGCCAGCAGCGCCGTTAACACTGAAGCTTTCTTT
CASSAVNTEAFF
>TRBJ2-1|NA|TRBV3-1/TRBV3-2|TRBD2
TGTGCCAGCAGCCCGACTAGCGGGAGAGGTGAGCAGTTCTTC
CASSPTSGRGEQFF
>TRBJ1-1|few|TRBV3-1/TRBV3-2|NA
TGTGCCAGCAGCCAAGAGGGGTATAGGGGCACTGAAGCTTTCTTT
CASSQEGYRGTEAFF
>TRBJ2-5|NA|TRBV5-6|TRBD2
TGTGCCAGCAGCCCGAACCTAGCGGGAGTTGTAGAGACCCAGTACTTC
CASSPNLAGVVETQYF
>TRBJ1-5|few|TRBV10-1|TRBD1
TGCGCCAGTTTCCCTATAAGGGGGCGCAGTCAGCCCCAGCATTTT
CASFPIRGRSQPQHF
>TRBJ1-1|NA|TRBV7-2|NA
TGTGCCAGCACCCGGGGGACGGGGGACACTGAAGCTTTCTTT
CASTRGTGDTEAFF
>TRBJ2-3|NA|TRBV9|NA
TGTGCCAGCAGCGTAGACCAGGGGCGCACAGATACGCAGTATTTT
CASSVDQGRTDTQYF
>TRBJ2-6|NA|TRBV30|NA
TGTGCCTGGGCAGAGGGAGCCAACGTCCTGACTTTC
CAWAEGANVLTF
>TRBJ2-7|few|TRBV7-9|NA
TGTGCCAGCAGCCGCCGGGACTCAGTATACTACGAGCAGTACTTC
CASSRRDSVYYEQYF
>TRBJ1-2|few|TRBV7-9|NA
TGTGCCAGCAGCATAAAGGGGTCGGATGGCTACACCTTC
CASSIKGSDGYTF
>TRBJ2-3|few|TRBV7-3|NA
TGTGCCAGCAGCTCTCGTGAGACAGATACGCAGTATTTT
CASSSRETDTQYF
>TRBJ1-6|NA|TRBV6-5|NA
TGTGCCAGCAACGGAGACAGTCGTTATAATTCACCCCTCCACTTT
CASNGDSRYNSPLHF
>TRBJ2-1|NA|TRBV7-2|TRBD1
TGTGCCAGCAGCTTATATCCGGGACAGCGGAATGAGCAGTTCTTC
CASSLYPGQRNEQFF
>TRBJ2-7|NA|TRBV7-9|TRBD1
TGTGCCAGCAGCTCCGAACGGGACAGGGGCGAGCAGTACTTC
CASSSERDRGEQYF
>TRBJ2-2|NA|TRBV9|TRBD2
TGTGCCAGCAGCGTCCTGCCCCTAGCGGGAGGGGGTACCGGGGAGCTGTTTTTT
CASSVLPLAGGGTGELFF
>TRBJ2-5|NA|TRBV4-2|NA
TGTGCCAGCAGCCAGCGTTTAGTTCCAGGAGAGACCCAGTACTTC
CASSQRLVPGETQYF
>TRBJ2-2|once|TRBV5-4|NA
TGTGCCAGCAGCTTGGCCGTGGGGACAGCGGGGGCCGGGGAGCTGTTTTTT
CASSLAVGTAGAGELFF
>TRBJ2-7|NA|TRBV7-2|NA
TGTGCCAGCTGCCCCAGGGCCTCTCGCGAGCAGTACTTC
CASCPRASREQYF
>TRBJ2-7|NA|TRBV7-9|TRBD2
TGTGCCAGCCGACCCCCCAGCGGGACTGTTTACGAGCAGTACTTC
CASRPPSGTVYEQYF
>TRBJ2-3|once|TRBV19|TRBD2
TGTGCCAGTAGTAGAGCGGGAGGGTCGGATACGCAGTATTTT
CASSRAGGSDTQYF
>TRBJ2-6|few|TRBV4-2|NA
TGTGCCAGCAGTCCGGGACAAACTGGGGCCAACGTCCTGACTTTC
CASSPGQTGANVLTF
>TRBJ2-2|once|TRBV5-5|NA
TGTGCCAGCAGCGGGGACTGGGGAGGGGAGCTGTTTTTT
CASSGDWGGELFF
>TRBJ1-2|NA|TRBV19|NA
TGTGCCAGTGGGAAAATTGGGGGGATCACCGTTTCTAACTATGGCTACACCTTC
CASGKIGGITVSNYGYTF
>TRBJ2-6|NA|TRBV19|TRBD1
TGTGCCAGTAGTACAGGGGGCAGCTCTGGGGCCAACGTCCTGACTTTC
CASSTGGSSGANVLTF
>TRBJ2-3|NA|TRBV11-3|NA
TGTGCCAGCTCGGACATTTGGGCCAACACAGATACGCAGTATTTT
CASSDIWANTDTQYF
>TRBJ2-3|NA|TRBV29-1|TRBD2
TGCAGCGTTGAAGTACCTAGCGGGTCCACAGATACGCAGTATTTT
CSVEVPSGSTDTQYF
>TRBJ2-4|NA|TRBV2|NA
TGTGCCAGCAGTGGGCGGCAGGGTTGGTACTTC
CASSGRQGWYF
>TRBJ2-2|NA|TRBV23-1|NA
TGCGCCAGCAGTCAAAACAGAAAGAACAACACCGGGGAGCTGTTTTTT
CASSQNRKNNTGELFF
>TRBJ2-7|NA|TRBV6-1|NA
TGTGCCAGCAGTGAATCGTGGGGAGCCTACGAGCAGTACTTC
CASSESWGAYEQYF
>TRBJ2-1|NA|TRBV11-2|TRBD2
TGTGCCAGCAGCTTGGGCGGGACTAGCGGGAGGGTTGAGCAGTTCTTC
CASSLGGTSGRVEQFF
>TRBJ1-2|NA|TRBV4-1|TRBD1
TGCGCCAGCAGCCAAGACCCTGGAGGGACAGTAGGAGGCTACACCTTC
CASSQDPGGTVGGYTF
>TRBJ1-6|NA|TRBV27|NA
TGTGCCAGCAGTTCGCGCAATACAGGGAGAGGATATAATTCACCCCTCCACTTT
CASSSRNTGRGYNSPLHF
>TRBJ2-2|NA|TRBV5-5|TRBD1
TGTGCCAGCAGCTTGGGGACAGGGGTTTCCGGGGAGCTGTTTTTT
CASSLGTGVSGELFF
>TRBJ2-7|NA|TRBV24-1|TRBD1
TGTGCCACCGAGGGGGACAGGGACGAGCAGTACTTC
CATEGDRDEQYF
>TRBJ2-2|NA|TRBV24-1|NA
TGTGCCACCAGTTCAGGAGGGATCAACACCGGGGAGCTGTTTTTT
CATSSGGINTGELFF
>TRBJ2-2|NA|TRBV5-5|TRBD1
TGTGCCAGCAGCTTCGACAGGGTCACCGGGGAGCTGTTTTTT
CASSFDRVTGELFF
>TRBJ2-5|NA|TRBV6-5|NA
TGTGCCAGCAGGCCTCCGGGTCGGGAGACCCAGTACTTC
CASRPPGRETQYF
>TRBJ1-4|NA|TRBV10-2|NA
TGCGCCAGCAAAACCAGGGGATCTAATGAAAAACTGTTTTTT
CASKTRGSNEKLFF
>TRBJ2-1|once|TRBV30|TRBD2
TGTGCCTGGATTAGCGGGAGCTTCGATGAGCAGTTCTTC
CAWISGSFDEQFF
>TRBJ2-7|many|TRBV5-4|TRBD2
TGTGCCAGCAGCCCCTTTCGGACTAGCGGGAGATACGAGCAGTACTTC
CASSPFRTSGRYEQYF
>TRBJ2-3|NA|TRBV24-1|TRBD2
TGTGCCACCAGTGATTTGCGGGTAGCGGGAGATCCAGATACGCAGTATTTT
CATSDLRVAGDPDTQYF
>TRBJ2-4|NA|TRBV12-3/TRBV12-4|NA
TGTGCCAGCAGTTCGACAGTCGAAAACATTCAGTACTTC
CASSSTVENIQYF